The entry below gives a single TCR beta chain sequence along with its context. In germline, CDR1 is MGHRA, CDR2 YSYEKL. The CDR3 has 17 amino acids. V lost 1 base and J lost 14; bases outside the gene matches: 15. Authors' processing steps: By means of reference gene primer amplification, nucleated cell counts were estimated. Sequencing used immunoSEQ multiplex PCR; TCRdb keeps in-frame clones, though not all of them. D and trimming were read from the DNA, whereas the V and J calls and clone size are those reported in that table. The data hold 25,000 to 40,000 clones, with about 92% observed a single time. The entry originates in a study of blood T cell repertoires in COVID-19. On the study more broadly: T cells, B-cell-depleted T cells, or PBMCs provided the cDNA or gDNA that served as material.

The V gene is TRBV4-1, the J gene TRBJ1-6, with 9 bases lining up with TRBD1. Sequenced sample: peripheral blood. This TCR was recovered from a man aged 65-85 years with active or convalescent COVID-19. CDR3 residues: CASSQGLRDRALGALHF. CDR3 bases: TGCGCCAGCAGCCAAGGGCTGAGGGACAGGGCCCTTGGGGCCCTCCACTTT.